The T cell receptor (beta chain) described here comes from a study of OX40 agonist ivuxolimab in advanced cancers. Whole-study context: The patients received agonistic anti-OX40 (CD134) antibody ivuxolimab. Three patients had partial responses: one hepatocellular carcinoma, two cutaneous melanoma.

Clones were sequenced by immunoSEQ multiplex PCR, and TCRdb holds only the in-frame ones, with some missing. In the table there are fewer than 75,000 clones, approximately 89% of which are singletons. V lost 7 bases to trimming and J lost 5 bases, with 14 bases between them. CDR1 and CDR2 (germline): MNHNS, SASEGT. This CDR3 spans 13 amino acids. V is TRBV6-1 and J is TRBJ1-1; no clear D. This specimen consisted of CD4+ or CD8+ T cells sorted from blood, obtained in a trial of the OX40 agonist ivuxolimab. The origin of this receptor is an adult with an advanced solid tumor such as melanoma, head and neck, liver or kidney cancer. The CDR3 spells CASTAMLGTEAFF. Here the CDR3 DNA reads TGTGCCAGCACCGCAATGCTTGGAACTGAAGCTTTCTTT.